A selection of T cell receptor beta chains follows, all from one sample in a study of cytomegalovirus exposure and HLA in healthy donors. Clones were read by immunoSEQ multiplex PCR, and TCRdb kept only the in-frame ones, dropping some. The repertoire has roughly 330,000 clones, 87% of them found once; the top ten carry approximately 1.2%. Sequences were obtained from PBMCs. These receptors all stem from a woman aged 25 to 39 in good health and CMV-seropositive. Each CDR3 is given with its conserved first and last residue. Each record gives: D gene, V gene, J gene, clone size, CDR3 length, CDR3 protein, CDR3 DNA. The D gene is left open where the match is weak. Some rows mark clone size as missing; the rest say once, few, many or name a class of expanded clone.

D gene: NA
V gene: TRBV15
J gene: TRBJ2-1
clone size: NA
CDR3 length: 14
CDR3 protein: CATSREGGGNEQFF
CDR3 DNA: TGTGCCACCAGCAGAGAAGGAGGAGGTAATGAGCAGTTCTTC

D gene: NA
V gene: TRBV20-1
J gene: TRBJ2-5
clone size: NA
CDR3 length: 11
CDR3 protein: CSAGRAETQYF
CDR3 DNA: TGCAGTGCTGGCAGGGCAGAGACCCAGTACTTC

D gene: NA
V gene: TRBV6-5
J gene: TRBJ1-1
clone size: NA
CDR3 length: 13
CDR3 protein: CASSYKGVTEAFF
CDR3 DNA: TGTGCCAGCAGTTACAAAGGGGTCACTGAAGCTTTCTTT

D gene: NA
V gene: TRBV28
J gene: TRBJ2-7
clone size: NA
CDR3 length: 14
CDR3 protein: CASSLSPRTYEQYF
CDR3 DNA: TGTGCCAGCAGTTTAAGTCCCCGTACCTACGAGCAGTACTTC

D gene: NA
V gene: TRBV11-3
J gene: TRBJ2-5
clone size: NA
CDR3 length: 14
CDR3 protein: CASSFSGFGETQYF
CDR3 DNA: TGTGCCAGCAGCTTTTCTGGGTTTGGAGAGACCCAGTACTTC

D gene: NA
V gene: TRBV9
J gene: TRBJ2-2
clone size: NA
CDR3 length: 14
CDR3 protein: CASSTDRITGELFF
CDR3 DNA: TGTGCCAGCAGCACAGACAGGATCACCGGGGAGCTGTTTTTT

D gene: TRBD1
V gene: TRBV7-3
J gene: TRBJ1-5
clone size: NA
CDR3 length: 14
CDR3 protein: CASSPTGGNQPQHF
CDR3 DNA: TGTGCCAGCAGCCCGACAGGGGGGAATCAGCCCCAGCATTTT

D gene: NA
V gene: TRBV30
J gene: TRBJ1-2
clone size: NA
CDR3 length: 15
CDR3 protein: CAWSPRRGTNYGYTF
CDR3 DNA: TGTGCCTGGAGTCCCCGCAGGGGCACTAACTATGGCTACACCTTC

D gene: TRBD1
V gene: TRBV4-3
J gene: TRBJ1-3
clone size: NA
CDR3 length: 17
CDR3 protein: CASSQDVGTGTGNTIYF
CDR3 DNA: TGCGCCAGCAGCCAAGATGTTGGGACAGGTACTGGAAACACCATATATTTT

D gene: NA
V gene: TRBV7-2
J gene: TRBJ1-2
clone size: NA
CDR3 length: 13
CDR3 protein: CASSLEYIYGYTF
CDR3 DNA: TGTGCCAGCAGCTTAGAATATATCTATGGCTACACCTTC

D gene: NA
V gene: TRBV4-2
J gene: TRBJ2-7
clone size: NA
CDR3 length: 13
CDR3 protein: CASSQDLGREQYF
CDR3 DNA: TGTGCCAGCAGCCAAGATTTGGGCCGCGAGCAGTACTTC

D gene: NA
V gene: TRBV7-7
J gene: TRBJ2-1
clone size: NA
CDR3 length: 15
CDR3 protein: CASSLANPGYNEQFF
CDR3 DNA: TGTGCCAGCAGCTTAGCCAACCCCGGCTACAATGAGCAGTTCTTC

D gene: TRBD1
V gene: TRBV2
J gene: TRBJ1-5
clone size: NA
CDR3 length: 14
CDR3 protein: CASSVQGTGQPQHF
CDR3 DNA: TGTGCCAGCAGTGTACAGGGGACAGGTCAGCCCCAGCATTTT

D gene: TRBD2
V gene: TRBV7-2
J gene: TRBJ2-7
clone size: NA
CDR3 length: 16
CDR3 protein: CASSPSGAGVQYEQYF
CDR3 DNA: TGTGCCAGCAGCCCTAGCGGGGCAGGGGTCCAGTACGAGCAGTACTTC

D gene: NA
V gene: TRBV7-9
J gene: TRBJ2-7
clone size: NA
CDR3 length: 13
CDR3 protein: CTSGDTYSYEQYF
CDR3 DNA: TGTACCTCCGGGGACACCTACTCCTACGAGCAGTACTTC

D gene: TRBD1
V gene: TRBV28
J gene: TRBJ1-5
clone size: NA
CDR3 length: 15
CDR3 protein: CASRSDRGPYQPQHF
CDR3 DNA: TGTGCCAGCCGATCGGACAGGGGACCTTATCAGCCCCAGCATTTT

D gene: TRBD1
V gene: TRBV29-1
J gene: TRBJ2-7
clone size: NA
CDR3 length: 14
CDR3 protein: CSVLLRDRLNEQYF
CDR3 DNA: TGCAGCGTTTTACTCCGGGACAGGCTTAACGAGCAGTACTTC

D gene: NA
V gene: TRBV7-2
J gene: TRBJ2-3
clone size: NA
CDR3 length: 12
CDR3 protein: CASSLDPDTQYF
CDR3 DNA: TGTGCCAGCAGCTTAGACCCAGATACGCAGTATTTT

D gene: TRBD2
V gene: TRBV28
J gene: TRBJ2-3
clone size: NA
CDR3 length: 16
CDR3 protein: CASSTGLAANTDTQYF
CDR3 DNA: TGTGCCAGCAGTACGGGACTAGCGGCAAACACAGATACGCAGTATTTT

D gene: NA
V gene: TRBV4-1
J gene: TRBJ1-2
clone size: NA
CDR3 length: 17
CDR3 protein: CASSQEFSPGVVWGYTF
CDR3 DNA: TGCGCCAGCAGCCAAGAATTTTCCCCGGGTGTTGTTTGGGGCTACACCTTC

D gene: NA
V gene: TRBV18
J gene: TRBJ2-1
clone size: NA
CDR3 length: 13
CDR3 protein: CASSSDWGNEQFF
CDR3 DNA: TGTGCCAGCTCATCTGACTGGGGCAATGAGCAGTTCTTC

D gene: NA
V gene: TRBV4-3
J gene: TRBJ2-1
clone size: NA
CDR3 length: 15
CDR3 protein: CASSQDPGSYNEQFF
CDR3 DNA: TGCGCCAGCAGCCAAGATCCGGGATCCTACAATGAGCAGTTCTTC

D gene: NA
V gene: TRBV4-2
J gene: TRBJ1-2
clone size: NA
CDR3 length: 14
CDR3 protein: CASSQELRGYGYTF
CDR3 DNA: TGTGCCAGCAGCCAAGAGTTGAGAGGCTATGGCTACACCTTC

D gene: NA
V gene: TRBV27
J gene: TRBJ2-2
clone size: NA
CDR3 length: 17
CDR3 protein: CASSLSGAGTNTGELFF
CDR3 DNA: TGTGCCAGCAGTTTATCTGGGGCGGGAACGAACACCGGGGAGCTGTTTTTT

D gene: NA
V gene: TRBV9
J gene: TRBJ1-3
clone size: NA
CDR3 length: 15
CDR3 protein: CASSVDRVPGNTIYF
CDR3 DNA: TGTGCCAGCAGCGTAGACAGGGTTCCTGGAAACACCATATATTTT

D gene: NA
V gene: TRBV6-5
J gene: TRBJ1-2
clone size: NA
CDR3 length: 13
CDR3 protein: CASSTTPRDGYTF
CDR3 DNA: TGTGCCAGCAGTACGACACCACGGGATGGCTACACCTTC

D gene: NA
V gene: TRBV5-1
J gene: TRBJ2-7
clone size: NA
CDR3 length: 12
CDR3 protein: CASSLDKHEQYF
CDR3 DNA: TGCGCCAGCAGCTTGGACAAGCACGAGCAGTACTTC

D gene: NA
V gene: TRBV9
J gene: TRBJ2-7
clone size: NA
CDR3 length: 16
CDR3 protein: CASSARGSGGWDEQYF
CDR3 DNA: TGTGCCAGCAGCGCCCGTGGGAGTGGGGGTTGGGACGAGCAGTACTTC

D gene: TRBD1
V gene: TRBV2
J gene: TRBJ2-3
clone size: NA
CDR3 length: 14
CDR3 protein: CASGRDRRTDTQYF
CDR3 DNA: TGTGCCAGCGGAAGGGACAGACGCACAGATACGCAGTATTTT

D gene: TRBD2
V gene: TRBV4-1
J gene: TRBJ2-7
clone size: NA
CDR3 length: 15
CDR3 protein: CASSQDKRESYEQYF
CDR3 DNA: TGCGCCAGCAGCCAAGATAAGCGGGAAAGCTACGAGCAGTACTTC

D gene: NA
V gene: TRBV19
J gene: TRBJ1-5
clone size: NA
CDR3 length: 17
CDR3 protein: CASSISLHERGNQPQHF
CDR3 DNA: TGTGCCAGTAGTATTTCCCTACACGAGCGAGGGAATCAGCCCCAGCATTTT

D gene: TRBD2
V gene: TRBV7-2
J gene: TRBJ2-2
clone size: NA
CDR3 length: 14
CDR3 protein: CASRLAGNTGELFF
CDR3 DNA: TGTGCCAGCAGACTAGCGGGAAACACCGGGGAGCTGTTTTTT

D gene: TRBD1
V gene: TRBV7-3
J gene: TRBJ2-5
clone size: NA
CDR3 length: 12
CDR3 protein: CASSLDRGRQYF
CDR3 DNA: TGTGCCAGCAGCTTGGACAGGGGACGCCAGTACTTC

D gene: NA
V gene: TRBV29-1
J gene: TRBJ2-6
clone size: NA
CDR3 length: 13
CDR3 protein: CSVGRAGANVLTF
CDR3 DNA: TGCAGCGTTGGAAGGGCTGGGGCCAACGTCCTGACTTTC

D gene: NA
V gene: TRBV5-1
J gene: TRBJ2-1
clone size: NA
CDR3 length: 14
CDR3 protein: CASTLSSSYNEQFF
CDR3 DNA: TGCGCCAGCACCCTTAGCAGCTCCTACAATGAGCAGTTCTTC

D gene: TRBD2
V gene: TRBV9
J gene: TRBJ2-1
clone size: NA
CDR3 length: 14
CDR3 protein: CASSGRTSYNEQFF
CDR3 DNA: TGTGCCAGCAGTGGAAGGACTAGCTACAATGAGCAGTTCTTC

D gene: NA
V gene: TRBV4-2
J gene: TRBJ2-7
clone size: NA
CDR3 length: 16
CDR3 protein: CASSQEFGLHSYEQYF
CDR3 DNA: TGTGCCAGCAGCCAAGAGTTCGGACTGCACTCCTACGAGCAGTACTTC

D gene: NA
V gene: TRBV4-3
J gene: TRBJ2-2
clone size: NA
CDR3 length: 18
CDR3 protein: CASSQAIQGFANTGELFF
CDR3 DNA: TGCGCCAGCAGCCAAGCCATACAGGGATTCGCGAACACCGGGGAGCTGTTTTTT

D gene: NA
V gene: TRBV30
J gene: TRBJ2-7
clone size: NA
CDR3 length: 12
CDR3 protein: CAWTLSAYEQYF
CDR3 DNA: TGTGCCTGGACATTAAGTGCCTACGAGCAGTACTTC

D gene: NA
V gene: TRBV29-1
J gene: TRBJ1-2
clone size: NA
CDR3 length: 11
CDR3 protein: CSVLSSGGYTF
CDR3 DNA: TGCAGCGTTCTCTCCAGTGGCGGCTACACCTTC

D gene: NA
V gene: TRBV4-3
J gene: TRBJ2-1
clone size: NA
CDR3 length: 13
CDR3 protein: CASSQLPGNEQFF
CDR3 DNA: TGCGCCAGCAGCCAACTACCGGGCAATGAGCAGTTCTTC

D gene: NA
V gene: TRBV27
J gene: TRBJ2-7
clone size: NA
CDR3 length: 14
CDR3 protein: CASSLQGRFNEQYF
CDR3 DNA: TGTGCCAGCAGTTTACAGGGGCGCTTCAACGAGCAGTACTTC

D gene: NA
V gene: TRBV7-6
J gene: TRBJ1-6
clone size: NA
CDR3 length: 15
CDR3 protein: CASSTGTSYNSPLHF
CDR3 DNA: TGTGCCAGCAGTACCGGGACTTCCTATAATTCACCCCTCCACTTT

D gene: NA
V gene: TRBV28
J gene: TRBJ1-5
clone size: NA
CDR3 length: 15
CDR3 protein: CASSLSMVLNQPQHF
CDR3 DNA: TGTGCCAGCAGTTTATCTATGGTACTCAATCAGCCCCAGCATTTT

D gene: TRBD1
V gene: TRBV30
J gene: TRBJ2-7
clone size: NA
CDR3 length: 14
CDR3 protein: CAWNPDRASYEQYF
CDR3 DNA: TGTGCCTGGAACCCGGACAGGGCCTCCTACGAGCAGTACTTC

D gene: NA
V gene: TRBV27
J gene: TRBJ1-2
clone size: NA
CDR3 length: 12
CDR3 protein: CASSSIGAGYTF
CDR3 DNA: TGTGCCAGCAGTTCTATCGGGGCTGGCTACACCTTC

D gene: TRBD1
V gene: TRBV7-9
J gene: TRBJ1-1
clone size: NA
CDR3 length: 15
CDR3 protein: CASSNNDRGNTEAFF
CDR3 DNA: TGTGCCAGCAGCAACAATGACAGGGGAAACACTGAAGCTTTCTTT

D gene: NA
V gene: TRBV11-3
J gene: TRBJ2-1
clone size: NA
CDR3 length: 15
CDR3 protein: CASSLGQGPYNEQFF
CDR3 DNA: TGTGCCAGCAGCCTAGGGCAGGGACCTTACAATGAGCAGTTCTTC

D gene: NA
V gene: TRBV9
J gene: TRBJ1-1
clone size: NA
CDR3 length: 13
CDR3 protein: CASSVERGAEAFF
CDR3 DNA: TGTGCCAGCAGCGTAGAAAGGGGGGCTGAAGCTTTCTTT

D gene: TRBD2
V gene: TRBV4-2
J gene: TRBJ2-3
clone size: NA
CDR3 length: 16
CDR3 protein: CASSPGLAGLVDTQYF
CDR3 DNA: TGTGCCAGCAGCCCGGGACTAGCGGGATTGGTAGATACGCAGTATTTT

D gene: NA
V gene: TRBV28
J gene: TRBJ2-7
clone size: NA
CDR3 length: 15
CDR3 protein: CASSLRGVGQYEQYF
CDR3 DNA: TGTGCCAGCAGTTTAAGAGGAGTAGGCCAATACGAGCAGTACTTC

D gene: TRBD2
V gene: TRBV27
J gene: TRBJ2-7
clone size: NA
CDR3 length: 16
CDR3 protein: CASSPRTSGSVSEQYF
CDR3 DNA: TGTGCCAGCAGTCCTCGGACTAGCGGGAGTGTCTCCGAGCAGTACTTC

D gene: NA
V gene: TRBV28
J gene: TRBJ2-7
clone size: NA
CDR3 length: 15
CDR3 protein: CASSNTGARSYEQYF
CDR3 DNA: TGTGCCAGCAGCAATACTGGGGCCCGCTCCTACGAGCAGTACTTC

D gene: NA
V gene: TRBV19
J gene: TRBJ1-5
clone size: NA
CDR3 length: 15
CDR3 protein: CASSIGQYSNQPQHF
CDR3 DNA: TGTGCCAGTAGTATAGGTCAATATAGCAATCAGCCCCAGCATTTT

D gene: TRBD1
V gene: TRBV6-5
J gene: TRBJ1-2
clone size: NA
CDR3 length: 15
CDR3 protein: CASSYVRQGRYGYTF
CDR3 DNA: TGTGCCAGCAGTTACGTGCGACAGGGTCGGTATGGCTACACCTTC

D gene: NA
V gene: TRBV4-2
J gene: TRBJ1-2
clone size: NA
CDR3 length: 15
CDR3 protein: CASSSFEGQIYGYTF
CDR3 DNA: TGTGCCAGCAGCTCCTTTGAAGGACAGATCTATGGCTACACCTTC

D gene: NA
V gene: TRBV28
J gene: TRBJ2-3
clone size: once
CDR3 length: 16
CDR3 protein: CASSPEWGDSTDTQYF
CDR3 DNA: TGTGCCAGCAGTCCAGAGTGGGGTGATAGCACAGATACGCAGTATTTT

D gene: NA
V gene: TRBV10-2
J gene: TRBJ2-3
clone size: NA
CDR3 length: 13
CDR3 protein: CASSETPGDTQYF
CDR3 DNA: TGCGCCAGCAGTGAGACACCCGGGGATACGCAGTATTTT

D gene: NA
V gene: TRBV4-3
J gene: TRBJ2-1
clone size: NA
CDR3 length: 13
CDR3 protein: CASSQDAGAAQFF
CDR3 DNA: TGCGCCAGCAGCCAAGATGCGGGGGCGGCGCAGTTCTTC

D gene: TRBD2
V gene: TRBV20-1
J gene: TRBJ2-2
clone size: NA
CDR3 length: 11
CDR3 protein: CSARGVRELFF
CDR3 DNA: TGCAGTGCTCGGGGGGTCCGGGAGCTGTTTTTT